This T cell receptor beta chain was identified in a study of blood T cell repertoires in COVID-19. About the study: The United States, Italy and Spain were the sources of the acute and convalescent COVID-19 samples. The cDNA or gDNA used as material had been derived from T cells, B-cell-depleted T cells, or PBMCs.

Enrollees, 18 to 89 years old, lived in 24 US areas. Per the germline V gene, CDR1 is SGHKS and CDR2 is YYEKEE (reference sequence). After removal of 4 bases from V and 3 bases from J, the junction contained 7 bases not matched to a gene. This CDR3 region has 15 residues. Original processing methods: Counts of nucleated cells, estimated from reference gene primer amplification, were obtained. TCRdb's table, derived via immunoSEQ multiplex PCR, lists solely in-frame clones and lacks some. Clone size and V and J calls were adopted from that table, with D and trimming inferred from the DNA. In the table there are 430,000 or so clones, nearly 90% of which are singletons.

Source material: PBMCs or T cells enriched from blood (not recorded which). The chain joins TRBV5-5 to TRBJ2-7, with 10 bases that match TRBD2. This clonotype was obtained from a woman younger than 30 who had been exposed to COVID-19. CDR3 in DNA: TGTGCCAGCAGCGCGATGACTAGCGGGTTCTACGAGCAGTACTTC. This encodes CASSAMTSGFYEQYF.